Listed below are T cell receptor beta chains from one sample, sequenced in a study of T cells in Graves' hyperthyroidism and ophthalmopathy. Each CDR3 protein gets one entry after TCRdb re-called the multiplex PCR reads with MiXCR. The sample holds 450,000 to 600,000 distinct CDR3 sequences, 13% to 15% seen once. Sequencing was carried out using blood. All receptors derive from a woman in her thirties or forties with Graves' hyperthyroidism. CDR3s include the opening cysteine and the closing phenylalanine or tryptophan. D genes are given only for firm matches. A clone size is listed for some rows: how often the clone was seen (once, few, many), or a class if it is expanded.

TRBD2	TRBV15	many	TRBJ2-3	CATSRASGNTDTQYF	TGTGCCACCAGCAGAGCTAGCGGGAACACAGATACGCAGTATTTT
NA	TRBV29-1	NA	TRBJ2-2	CSVEVWRGSYTGELFF	TGCAGCGTTGAAGTATGGAGGGGATCATACACCGGGGAGCTGTTTTTT
NA	TRBV7-9	many	TRBJ1-1	CASSSKGTEAFF	TGTGCCAGCAGTTCGAAGGGGACTGAAGCTTTCTTT
NA	TRBV7-8	many	TRBJ1-1	CASSLGGGKGSEAFF	TGTGCCAGCAGCTTAGGGGGGGGAAAGGGTTCTGAAGCTTTCTTT
NA	TRBV6-1	NA	TRBJ1-1	CASSEGWNLGAFF	TGTGCCAGCAGTGAAGGGTGGAACCTAGGGGCTTTCTTT
NA	TRBV29-1	few	TRBJ1-2	CSVVPYGSSNYGYTF	TGCAGCGTGGTACCCTACGGGTCATCTAACTATGGCTACACCTTC
TRBD2	TRBV29-1	few	TRBJ2-3	CSVHSGRSTDTQYF	TGCAGCGTCCATAGCGGGAGAAGCACAGATACGCAGTATTTT
TRBD2	TRBV28	NA	TRBJ2-1	CASSLLGTRGDEQFF	TGTGCCAGCAGTTTATTAGGGACTAGGGGAGATGAGCAGTTCTTC
NA	TRBV27	many	TRBJ2-5	CASSLRDSGPFFTETQYF	TGTGCCAGCAGTTTGAGGGACAGCGGGCCGTTCTTCACCGAGACCCAGTACTTC
TRBD1	TRBV5-4	once	TRBJ1-4	CASSLTSTGNEKLFF	TGTGCCAGCAGCTTAACCTCGACAGGGAATGAAAAACTGTTTTTT
NA	TRBV12-3/TRBV12-4	many	TRBJ2-1	CATHPRGETGFVFNEQFF	TGTGCCACCCATCCCCGCGGGGAGACAGGGTTTGTATTCAATGAGCAGTTCTTC
NA	TRBV19	few	TRBJ2-1	CASSIVPQGEQFF	TGTGCCAGTAGTATAGTGCCTCAAGGAGAGCAGTTCTTC
NA	TRBV5-1	many	TRBJ1-4	CASSLASVSAASNEKLFF	TGCGCCAGCAGCTTGGCCTCGGTCTCGGCTGCTTCTAATGAAAAACTGTTTTTT
TRBD2	TRBV7-2	many	TRBJ2-1	CASSLGRSGRNSEQFF	TGTGCCAGCAGCTTAGGGCGTAGCGGGAGAAATAGTGAGCAGTTCTTC
NA	TRBV28	NA	TRBJ1-6	CASSLPQRGDSPLHF	TGTGCCAGCAGTTTACCCCAAAGGGGTGATTCACCCCTCCACTTT
NA	TRBV6-4	NA	TRBJ1-1	CASSPQAWLNTEAFF	TGTGCCAGCAGCCCACAGGCTTGGCTGAACACTGAAGCTTTCTTT
NA	TRBV27	few	TRBJ1-5	CASSLLLGTDTQHF	TGTGCCAGCAGTTTATTATTAGGCACAGATACGCAGCATTTT
NA	TRBV5-1	many	TRBJ2-2	CASSWRVNSGGNTGELFF	TGCGCCAGCAGCTGGAGGGTGAATAGCGGAGGGAACACCGGGGAGCTGTTTTTT
TRBD1	TRBV18	once	TRBJ2-7	CASSARGQGSDEQYF	TGTGCCAGCTCAGCCAGGGGACAGGGGTCCGACGAGCAGTACTTC
TRBD1	TRBV28	many	TRBJ2-7	CASSSPPGQGGSEQYF	TGTGCCAGCAGTTCACCCCCGGGACAGGGGGGCTCCGAGCAGTACTTC
TRBD1	TRBV27	NA	TRBJ1-1	CASYYAGTGEMDTEAFF	TGTGCCAGCTATTATGCCGGGACAGGGGAAATGGACACTGAAGCTTTCTTT
NA	TRBV19	NA	TRBJ2-1	CASSITGSSYNEQFF	TGTGCCAGTAGTATTACCGGGAGCTCTTACAATGAGCAGTTCTTC
TRBD1	TRBV12-5	NA	TRBJ2-3	CASGSGTGEADTQYF	TGTGCTAGTGGTTCAGGGACAGGTGAGGCAGATACGCAGTATTTT
NA	TRBV19	few	TRBJ1-5	CASSIGGGGNQPQHF	TGTGCCAGTAGTATAGGTGGAGGGGGCAATCAGCCCCAGCATTTT